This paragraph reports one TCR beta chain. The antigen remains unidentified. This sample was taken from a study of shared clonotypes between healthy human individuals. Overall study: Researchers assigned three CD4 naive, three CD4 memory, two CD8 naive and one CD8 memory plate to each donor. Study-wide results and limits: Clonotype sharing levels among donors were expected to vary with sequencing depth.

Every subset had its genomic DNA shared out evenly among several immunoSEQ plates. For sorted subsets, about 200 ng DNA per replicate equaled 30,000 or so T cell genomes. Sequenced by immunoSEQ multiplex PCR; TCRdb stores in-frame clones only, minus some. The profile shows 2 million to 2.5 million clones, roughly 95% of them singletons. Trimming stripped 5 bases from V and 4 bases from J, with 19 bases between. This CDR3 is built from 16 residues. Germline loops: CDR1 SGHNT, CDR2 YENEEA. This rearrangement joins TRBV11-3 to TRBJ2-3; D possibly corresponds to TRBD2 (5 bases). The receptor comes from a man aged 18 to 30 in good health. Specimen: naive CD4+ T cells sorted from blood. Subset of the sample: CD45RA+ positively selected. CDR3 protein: CASSPGLSDYADTQYF. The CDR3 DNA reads TGTGCCAGCAGCCCAGGACTGTCGGATTATGCAGATACGCAGTATTTT.